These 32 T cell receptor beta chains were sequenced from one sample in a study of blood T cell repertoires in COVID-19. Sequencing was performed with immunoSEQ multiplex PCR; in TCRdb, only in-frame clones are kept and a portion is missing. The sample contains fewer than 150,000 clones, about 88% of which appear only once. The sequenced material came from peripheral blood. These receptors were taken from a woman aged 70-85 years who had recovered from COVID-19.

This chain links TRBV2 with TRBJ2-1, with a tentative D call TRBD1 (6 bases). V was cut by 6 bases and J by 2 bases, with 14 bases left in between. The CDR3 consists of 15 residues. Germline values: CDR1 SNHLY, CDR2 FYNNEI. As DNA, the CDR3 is TGTGCCAGCAGCGCGGACAGATCCGCCTACAATGAGCAGTTCTTC. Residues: CASSADRSAYNEQFF.

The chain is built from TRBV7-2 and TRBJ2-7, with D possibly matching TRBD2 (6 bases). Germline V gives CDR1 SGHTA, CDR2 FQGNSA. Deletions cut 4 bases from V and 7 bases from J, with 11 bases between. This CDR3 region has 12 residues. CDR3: CASSSAGGEQYF. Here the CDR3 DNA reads TGTGCCAGCAGCTCAGCCGGGGGAGAGCAGTACTTC.

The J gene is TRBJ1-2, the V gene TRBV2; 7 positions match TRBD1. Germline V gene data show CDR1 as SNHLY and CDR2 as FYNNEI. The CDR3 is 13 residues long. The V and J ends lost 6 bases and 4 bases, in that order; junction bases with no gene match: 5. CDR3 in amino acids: CASRMGQSYGYTF. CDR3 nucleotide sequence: TGTGCCAGCAGGATGGGACAGAGCTATGGCTACACCTTC.

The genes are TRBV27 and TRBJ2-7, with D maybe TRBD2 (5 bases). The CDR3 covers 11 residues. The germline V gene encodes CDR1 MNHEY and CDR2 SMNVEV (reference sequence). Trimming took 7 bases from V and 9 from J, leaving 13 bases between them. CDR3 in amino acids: CASTSLARQYF. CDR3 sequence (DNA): TGTGCCAGCACTAGCCTCGCAAGGCAGTACTTC.

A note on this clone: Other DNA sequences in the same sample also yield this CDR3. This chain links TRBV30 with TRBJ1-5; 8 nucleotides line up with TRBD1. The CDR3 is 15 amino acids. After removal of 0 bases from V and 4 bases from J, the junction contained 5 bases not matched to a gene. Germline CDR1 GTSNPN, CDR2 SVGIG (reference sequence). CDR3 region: CAWSVLGQGNQPQHF. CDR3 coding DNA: TGTGCCTGGAGTGTACTTGGACAGGGTAATCAGCCCCAGCATTTT.

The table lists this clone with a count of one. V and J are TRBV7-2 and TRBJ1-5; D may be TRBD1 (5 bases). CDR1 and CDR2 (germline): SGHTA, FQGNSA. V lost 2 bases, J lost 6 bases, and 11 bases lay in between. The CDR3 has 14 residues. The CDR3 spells CASSLSRDGQPQHF. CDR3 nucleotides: TGTGCCAGCAGCTTAAGCAGGGATGGTCAGCCCCAGCATTTT.

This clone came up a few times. The CDR3 nucleotides are TGTGCCAGCAGCTTTCGCAGGGGGGCTGGGGAGCTGTTTTTT. It encodes CASSFRRGAGELFF. The rearrangement joins TRBV7-2 to TRBJ2-2, with a weak D call TRBD1 (7 bases). The CDR3 consists of 14 residues. Germline CDR1 SGHTA, CDR2 FQGNSA. Deletions cut 3 bases from V and 8 bases from J, with 13 bases between.

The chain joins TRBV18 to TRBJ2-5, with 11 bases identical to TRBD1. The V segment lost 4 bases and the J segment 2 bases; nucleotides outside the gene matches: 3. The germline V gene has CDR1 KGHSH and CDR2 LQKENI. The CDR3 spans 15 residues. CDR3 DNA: TGTGCCAGCTCACGGACAGGGGGCGGGCAAGAGACCCAGTACTTC. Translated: CASSRTGGGQETQYF.

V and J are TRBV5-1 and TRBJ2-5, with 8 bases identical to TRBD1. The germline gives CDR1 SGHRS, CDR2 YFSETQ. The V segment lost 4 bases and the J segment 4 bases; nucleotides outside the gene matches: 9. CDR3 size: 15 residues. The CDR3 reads CASSKGDRSGETQYF. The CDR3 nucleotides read TGCGCCAGCAGCAAAGGGGACAGGTCAGGAGAGACCCAGTACTTC.

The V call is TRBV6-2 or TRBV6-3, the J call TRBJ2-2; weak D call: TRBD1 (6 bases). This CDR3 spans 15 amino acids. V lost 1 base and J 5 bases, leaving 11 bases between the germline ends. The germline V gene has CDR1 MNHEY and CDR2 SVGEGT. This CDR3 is CASSYWGPGTGELFF. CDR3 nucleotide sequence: TGTGCCAGCAGTTACTGGGGGCCTGGGACCGGGGAGCTGTTTTTT.

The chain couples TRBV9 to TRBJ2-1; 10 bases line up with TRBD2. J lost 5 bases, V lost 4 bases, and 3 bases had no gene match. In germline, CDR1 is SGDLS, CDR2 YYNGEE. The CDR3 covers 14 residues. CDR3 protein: CASSSGRGNNEQFF. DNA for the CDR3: TGTGCCAGCAGCAGCGGGAGGGGTAACAATGAGCAGTTCTTC.

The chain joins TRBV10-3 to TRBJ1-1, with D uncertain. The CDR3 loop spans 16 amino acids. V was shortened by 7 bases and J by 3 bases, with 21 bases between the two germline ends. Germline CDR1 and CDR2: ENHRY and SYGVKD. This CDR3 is CAIKARAGLEDTEAFF. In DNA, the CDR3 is TGTGCCATCAAAGCCCGGGCGGGGTTGGAGGACACTGAAGCTTTCTTT.

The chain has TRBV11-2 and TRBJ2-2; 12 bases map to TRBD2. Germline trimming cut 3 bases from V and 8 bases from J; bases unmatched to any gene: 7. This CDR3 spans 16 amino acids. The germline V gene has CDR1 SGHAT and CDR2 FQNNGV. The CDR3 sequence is CASSLRLAGARGELFF. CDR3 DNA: TGTGCCAGCAGCTTGCGACTAGCGGGGGCTAGGGGGGAGCTGTTTTTT.

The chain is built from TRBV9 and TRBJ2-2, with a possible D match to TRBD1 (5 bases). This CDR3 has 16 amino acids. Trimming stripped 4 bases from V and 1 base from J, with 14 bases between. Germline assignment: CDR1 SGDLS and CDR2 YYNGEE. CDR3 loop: CASSPRQSGNTGELFF. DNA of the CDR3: TGTGCCAGCAGCCCCCGACAGTCGGGGAACACCGGGGAGCTGTTTTTT.

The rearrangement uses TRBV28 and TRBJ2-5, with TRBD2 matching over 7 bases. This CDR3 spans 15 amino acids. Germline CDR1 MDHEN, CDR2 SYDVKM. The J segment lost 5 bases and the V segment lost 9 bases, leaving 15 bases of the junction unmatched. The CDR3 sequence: CASRLARGLWETQYF. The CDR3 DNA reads TGTGCCAGTAGACTAGCCCGGGGCCTATGGGAGACCCAGTACTTC.

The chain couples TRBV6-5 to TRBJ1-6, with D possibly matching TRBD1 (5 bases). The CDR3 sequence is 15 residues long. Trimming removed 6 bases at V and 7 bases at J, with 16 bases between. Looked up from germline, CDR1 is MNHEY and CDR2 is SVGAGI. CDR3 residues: CASRSGTGENSPLHF. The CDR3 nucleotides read TGTGCCAGCAGATCCGGGACGGGAGAAAATTCACCCCTCCACTTT.

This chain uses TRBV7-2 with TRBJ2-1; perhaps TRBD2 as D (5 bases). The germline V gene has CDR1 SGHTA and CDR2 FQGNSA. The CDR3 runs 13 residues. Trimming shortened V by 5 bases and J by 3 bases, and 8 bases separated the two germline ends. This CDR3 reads CASSGTSYNEQFF. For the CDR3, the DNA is TGTGCCAGCAGCGGTACTAGCTACAATGAGCAGTTCTTC.

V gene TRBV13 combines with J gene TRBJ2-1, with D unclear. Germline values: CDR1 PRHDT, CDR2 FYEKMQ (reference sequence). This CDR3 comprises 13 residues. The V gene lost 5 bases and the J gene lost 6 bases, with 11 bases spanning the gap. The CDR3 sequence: CASSLSVINEQFF. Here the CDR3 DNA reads TGTGCCAGCAGCCTCTCGGTTATCAATGAGCAGTTCTTC.

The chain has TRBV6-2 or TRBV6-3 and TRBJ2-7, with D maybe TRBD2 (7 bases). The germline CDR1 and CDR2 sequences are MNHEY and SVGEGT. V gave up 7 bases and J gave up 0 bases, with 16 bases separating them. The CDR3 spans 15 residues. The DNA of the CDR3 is TGTGCCAGCACCCCGGCGGGGGCCCTCTCCTACGAGCAGTACTTC. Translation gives CASTPAGALSYEQYF.

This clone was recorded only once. CDR3 residues: CASSIGLAGGPSSYNEQFF. For the CDR3, the DNA is TGTGCCAGTAGTATAGGACTAGCGGGAGGTCCCAGCTCCTACAATGAGCAGTTCTTC. The chain links TRBV19 to TRBJ2-1, with TRBD2 matching 13 bases. V dropped 1 base and J dropped 0; count of bases not matched to a gene: 6. Germline CDR1 reads LNHDA; CDR2 reads SQIVND (reference sequence). This CDR3 is built from 19 residues.

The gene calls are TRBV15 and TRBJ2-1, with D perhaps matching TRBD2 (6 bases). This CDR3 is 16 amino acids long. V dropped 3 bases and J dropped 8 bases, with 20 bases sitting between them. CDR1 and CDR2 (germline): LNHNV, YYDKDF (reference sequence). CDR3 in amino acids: CATSSVPGLGGDEQFF. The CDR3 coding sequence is TGTGCCACCAGCAGTGTTCCGGGACTTGGTGGAGATGAGCAGTTCTTC.

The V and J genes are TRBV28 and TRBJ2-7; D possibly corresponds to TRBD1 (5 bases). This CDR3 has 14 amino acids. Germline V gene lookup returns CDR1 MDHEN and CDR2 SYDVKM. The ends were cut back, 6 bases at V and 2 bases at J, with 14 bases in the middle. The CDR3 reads CASRRLGQTYEQYF. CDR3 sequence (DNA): TGTGCCAGCAGGCGACTGGGGCAAACCTACGAGCAGTACTTC.

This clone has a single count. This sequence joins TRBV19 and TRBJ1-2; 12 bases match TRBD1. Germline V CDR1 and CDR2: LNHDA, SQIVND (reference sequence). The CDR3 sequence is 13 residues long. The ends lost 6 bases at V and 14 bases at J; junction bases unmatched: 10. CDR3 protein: CASSPPGQGAQTF. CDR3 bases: TGTGCCAGTAGCCCCCCGGGACAGGGGGCGCAAACCTTC.

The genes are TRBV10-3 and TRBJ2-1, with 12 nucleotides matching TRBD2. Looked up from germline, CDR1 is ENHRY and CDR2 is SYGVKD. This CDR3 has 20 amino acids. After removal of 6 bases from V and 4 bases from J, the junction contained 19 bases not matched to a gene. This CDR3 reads CAISHPSGGVVGLKYNEQFF. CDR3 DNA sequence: TGTGCCATCAGCCACCCTAGCGGGGGGGTTGTGGGTTTGAAGTACAATGAGCAGTTCTTC.

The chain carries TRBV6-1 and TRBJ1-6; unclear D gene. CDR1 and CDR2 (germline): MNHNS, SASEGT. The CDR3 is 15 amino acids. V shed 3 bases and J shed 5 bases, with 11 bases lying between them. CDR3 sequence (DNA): TGTGCCAGCAGTGAGTCCGGGAGAAATAATTCACCCCTCCACTTT. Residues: CASSESGRNNSPLHF.

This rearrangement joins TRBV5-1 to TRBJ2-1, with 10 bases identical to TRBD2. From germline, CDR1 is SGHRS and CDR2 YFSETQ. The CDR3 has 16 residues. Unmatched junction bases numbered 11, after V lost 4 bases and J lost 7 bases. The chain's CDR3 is CASSPNSGGAGNEQFF. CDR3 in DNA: TGCGCCAGCAGCCCGAACAGCGGGGGGGCAGGAAATGAGCAGTTCTTC.

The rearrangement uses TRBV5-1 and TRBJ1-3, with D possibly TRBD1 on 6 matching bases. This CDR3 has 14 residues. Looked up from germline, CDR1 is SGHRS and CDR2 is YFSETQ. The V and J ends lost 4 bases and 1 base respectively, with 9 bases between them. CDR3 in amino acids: CASSVDSSGNTIYF. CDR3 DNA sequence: TGCGCCAGCAGCGTGGACAGTTCTGGAAACACCATATATTTT.

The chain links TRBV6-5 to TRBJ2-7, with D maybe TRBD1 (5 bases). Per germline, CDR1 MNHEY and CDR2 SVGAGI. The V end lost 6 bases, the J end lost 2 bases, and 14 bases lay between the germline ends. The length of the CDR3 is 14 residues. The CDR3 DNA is TGTGCCAGCAGCCTAAGCCAGGGTACCTACGAGCAGTACTTC. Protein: CASSLSQGTYEQYF.

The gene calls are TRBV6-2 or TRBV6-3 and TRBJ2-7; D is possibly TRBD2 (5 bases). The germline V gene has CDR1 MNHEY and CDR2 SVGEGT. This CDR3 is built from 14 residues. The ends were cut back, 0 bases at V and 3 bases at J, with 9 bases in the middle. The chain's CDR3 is CASSYSRDYYEQYF. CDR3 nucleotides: TGTGCCAGCAGTTACTCGAGAGACTACTACGAGCAGTACTTC.

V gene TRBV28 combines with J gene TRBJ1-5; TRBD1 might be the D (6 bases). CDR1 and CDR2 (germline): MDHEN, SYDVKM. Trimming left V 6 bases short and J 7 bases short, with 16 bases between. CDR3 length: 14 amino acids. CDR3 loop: CASRLGGAEQPQHF. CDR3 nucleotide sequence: TGTGCCAGCAGATTGGGGGGGGCCGAGCAGCCCCAGCATTTT.

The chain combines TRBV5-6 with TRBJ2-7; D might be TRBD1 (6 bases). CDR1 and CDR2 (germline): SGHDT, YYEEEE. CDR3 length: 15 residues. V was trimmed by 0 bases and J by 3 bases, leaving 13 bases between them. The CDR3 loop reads CASSLGGPSNYEQYF. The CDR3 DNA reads TGTGCCAGCAGCTTGGGGGGGCCGTCTAACTACGAGCAGTACTTC. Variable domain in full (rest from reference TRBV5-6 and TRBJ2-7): DAGVTQSPTHLIKTRGQQVTLRCSPKSGHDTVSWYQQALGQGPQFIFQYYEEEERQRGNFPDRFSGHQFPNYSSELNVNALLLGDSALYLCASSLGGPSNYEQYFGPGTRLTVT.

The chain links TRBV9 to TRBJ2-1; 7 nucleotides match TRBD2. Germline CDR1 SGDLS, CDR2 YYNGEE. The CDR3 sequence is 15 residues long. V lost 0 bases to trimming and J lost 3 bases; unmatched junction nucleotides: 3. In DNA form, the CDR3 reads TGTGCCAGCAGCGTAGCGGGGGGTGTCTACAATGAGCAGTTCTTC. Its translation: CASSVAGGVYNEQFF.